This T cell receptor beta chain was sequenced for a study of patients and donors after allogeneic stem cell transplantation. CDR1 and CDR2 (germline): SGHRS, YFSETQ. Trimming took off 5 bases at V and 4 bases at J, with 7 bases between the two ends. The CDR3 runs to 12 residues. TCRdb redid the calling of the RT-PCR reads with MiXCR, one entry per CDR3 protein. Of approximately 170,000 distinct CDR3 sequences listed, 24% are singletons. The source of this sequence is a human donor who was either an allogeneic HSCT recipient or a stem cell or donor lymphocyte infusion donor (not recorded which). It is not recorded whose cells these are; they may come from a transplant donor. Sequenced: blood, either unsorted or a sorted T cell fraction (not recorded which). The rearrangement links TRBV5-1 to TRBJ2-1; D is undetermined. The CDR3 is CASSRAYNEQFF. The CDR3 nucleotides read TGCGCCAGCAGTAGGGCTTACAATGAGCAGTTCTTC. Full variable domain (rest looked up from reference TRBV5-1 and TRBJ2-1): KAGVTQTPRYLIKTRGQQVTLSCSPISGHRSVSWYQQTPGQGLQFLFEYFSETQRNKGNFPGRFSGRQFSNSRSEMNVSTLELGDSALYLCASSRAYNEQFFGPGTRLTVL.